The T cell receptor (beta chain) described here comes from a study of T cell repertoires in cytomegalovirus infection (dated by TCRdb to 2018 to 2020). The study in broad terms: Recently identified HLA-C-restricted CMV epitopes, whose presentation resists viral immunomodulation, were targeted by peptide stimulations together with well-studied HLA-B-restricted epitopes. Donor HLA type was relevant to the analysis, as public TCR beta signatures indicated carriage of CMV infection together with the matching HLA type. The paper's findings and limits, for the study overall: In the ex vivo response, HLA-C-restricted CMV-specific TCR beta clonotypes were dominant, and in two of eight donors the single most frequent clonotype came from this HLA-C-restricted group. In both this cohort and an independent roughly 350-donor cohort, the cumulative frequency of public TCR beta family members distinguished carriers of CMV infection plus the relevant HLA type.

The treatment or condition label corresponds to: in vitro stimulation with specific CMV peptide epitopes to enrich CMV-specific T cells. TCRdb lists the instrument as Illumina HiSeq 1500. TCRdb ran its own pipeline on the public reads, namely fastp trimming at Q25 and MiXCR clone calling, and kept in-frame beta chains. For every CDR3 protein sequence, its rows merge into one entry that carries the most common genes and DNA. The sample table contains under 95,000 distinct CDR3 sequences; only one count was recorded for approximately 45% of them. 90% to 95% of the sample is taken by the ten largest. As for this clonotype: No cognate antigen has been identified for it. Per-base qualities were not stored, and no clone one base away is much larger.

Sequenced here: CD8+ T cells from cultured PBMCs, sampled from culture after CMV antigen stimulation. The source is a human donor in good health (CMV status not recorded). Some clones in this sample may be carry-over from other donors' samples.

The nucleotide sequence is given as TGTGCCAGCAGTTTCCACCGGGACGGGGGCTACGAGCAGTACTTC. It specifies CASSFHRDGGYEQYF. The chain is made from TRBV27 and TRBJ2-7; the D gene is possibly TRBD2, with 6 bases matching. The CDR3, cysteine through phenylalanine, is 15 amino acids long. CDR3 DNA only is kept here, 45 bases in frame from base 1. V gives up 3 bases and J gives up 3 bases, and the segment between their germline ends measures 15 bases. CDR1 and CDR2 were assigned from the germline V gene (reference sequence) as MNHEY and SMNVEV.